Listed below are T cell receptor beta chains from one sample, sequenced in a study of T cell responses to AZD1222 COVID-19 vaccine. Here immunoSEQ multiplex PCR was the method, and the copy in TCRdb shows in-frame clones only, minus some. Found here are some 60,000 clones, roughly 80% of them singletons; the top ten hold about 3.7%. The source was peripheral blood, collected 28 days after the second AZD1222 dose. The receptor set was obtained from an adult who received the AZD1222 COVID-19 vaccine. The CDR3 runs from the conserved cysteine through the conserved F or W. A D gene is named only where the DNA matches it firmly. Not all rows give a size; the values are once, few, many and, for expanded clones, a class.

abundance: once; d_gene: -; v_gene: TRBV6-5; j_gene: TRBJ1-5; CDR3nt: TGTGCCAGCAGTCCGGGCTGGTATCAGCCCCAGCATTTT; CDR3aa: CASSPGWYQPQHF
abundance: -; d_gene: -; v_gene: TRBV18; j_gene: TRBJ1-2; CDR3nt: TGTGCCAGCTCCCCGCGAGAAGTTGCGGGCGGCTACACCTTT; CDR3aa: CASSPREVAGGYTF
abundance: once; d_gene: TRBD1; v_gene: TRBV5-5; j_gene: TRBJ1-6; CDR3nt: TGTGCCAGCAGCCTAACCGGGACAGGGGGCCAATCACCCCTCCACTTT; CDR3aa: CASSLTGTGGQSPLHF
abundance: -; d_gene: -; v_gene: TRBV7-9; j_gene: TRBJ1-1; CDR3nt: TGTGCCAGCAGCTTTGGGGTGGTTGGCCAGAACACTGAAGCTTTCTTT; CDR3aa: CASSFGVVGQNTEAFF
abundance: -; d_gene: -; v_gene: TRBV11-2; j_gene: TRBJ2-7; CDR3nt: TGTGCCAGCAGACGGACACCTATCAGCGAGCAGTACTTC; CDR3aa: CASRRTPISEQYF
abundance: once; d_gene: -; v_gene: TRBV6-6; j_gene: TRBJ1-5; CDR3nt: TGTGCCAGCAGGAACGTGGGTGGGGTAGGGGGGCCCCAGCATTTT; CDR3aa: CASRNVGGVGGPQHF
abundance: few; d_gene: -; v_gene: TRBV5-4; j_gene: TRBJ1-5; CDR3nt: TGTGCCAGCAGCTTCGGAGGGGCGGGTCAGCCCCAGCATTTT; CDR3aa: CASSFGGAGQPQHF
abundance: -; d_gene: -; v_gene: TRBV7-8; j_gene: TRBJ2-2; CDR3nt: TGTGCCAGCAGCAGAATGGGGGGGAACACCGGGGAGCTGTTTTTT; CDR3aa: CASSRMGGNTGELFF
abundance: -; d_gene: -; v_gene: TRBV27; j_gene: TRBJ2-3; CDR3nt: TGTGCCAGCAGTTTATCGAGGGGAACCCTTGATACGCAGTATTTT; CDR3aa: CASSLSRGTLDTQYF
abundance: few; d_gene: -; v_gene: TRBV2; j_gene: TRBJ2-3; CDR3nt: TGTGCCAGCAGTGAAACACTAGCTCCATTGGATACGCAGTATTTT; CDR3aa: CASSETLAPLDTQYF
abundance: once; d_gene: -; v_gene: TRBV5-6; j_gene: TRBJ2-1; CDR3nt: TGTGCCAGCAGCCCACCAGACAATGAGCAGTTCTTC; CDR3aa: CASSPPDNEQFF
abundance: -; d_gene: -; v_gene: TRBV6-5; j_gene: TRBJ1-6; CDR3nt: TGTGCCAGCAGTTACTCGACAGGAGTTTATAATTCACCCCTCCACTTT; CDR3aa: CASSYSTGVYNSPLHF
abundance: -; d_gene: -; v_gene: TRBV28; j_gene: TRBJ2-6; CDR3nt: TGTGCCAGCAGTTCCGGGACAGGGGCCAACGTCCTGACTTTC; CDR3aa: CASSSGTGANVLTF
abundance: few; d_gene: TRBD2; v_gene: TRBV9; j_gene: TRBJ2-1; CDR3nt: TGTGCCAGCAGCGCAACTAGCGGGGGATTCTACAATGAGCAGTTCTTC; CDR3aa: CASSATSGGFYNEQFF
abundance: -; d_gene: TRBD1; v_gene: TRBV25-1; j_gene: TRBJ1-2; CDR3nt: TGTGCCAGCAGTGATCCTGGGACAGGGAACTATGGCTACACCTTC; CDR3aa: CASSDPGTGNYGYTF
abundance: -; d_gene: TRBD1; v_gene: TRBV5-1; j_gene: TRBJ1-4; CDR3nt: TGCGCCAGCAGCTCTGGACAGGGGCATGAAAAACTGTTTTTT; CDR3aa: CASSSGQGHEKLFF
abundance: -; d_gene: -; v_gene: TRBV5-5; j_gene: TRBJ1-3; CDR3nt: TGTGCCAGCAGTTCTACCGGGATTTTCTCTGGAAACACCATATATTTT; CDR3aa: CASSSTGIFSGNTIYF
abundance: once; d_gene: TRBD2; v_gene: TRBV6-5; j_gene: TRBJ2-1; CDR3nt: TGTGCCAGCAGTTACTTTGGGACTAGCGTCTACAATGAGCAGTTCTTC; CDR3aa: CASSYFGTSVYNEQFF
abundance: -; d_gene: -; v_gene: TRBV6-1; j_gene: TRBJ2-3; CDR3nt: TGTGCCAGCAGTGAAAGGGTCGCCGGGGTTTATTTT; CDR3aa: CASSERVAGVYF
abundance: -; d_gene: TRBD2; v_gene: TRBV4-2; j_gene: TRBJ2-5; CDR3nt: TGTGCCAGCAGCCCAACTAGCGGGGGGGCCGGGGAGACCCAGTACTTC; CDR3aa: CASSPTSGGAGETQYF
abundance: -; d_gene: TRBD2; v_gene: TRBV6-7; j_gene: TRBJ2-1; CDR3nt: TGTGCCAGCAGTTATTGGCCGGGACAAGAACTAGCGGGGGGGCACAATGAGCAGTTCTTC; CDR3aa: CASSYWPGQELAGGHNEQFF
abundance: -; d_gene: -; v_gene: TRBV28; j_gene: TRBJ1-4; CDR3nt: TGTGCCAGCAGTTTATCAGGGGTTGAAAAACTGTTTTTT; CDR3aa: CASSLSGVEKLFF
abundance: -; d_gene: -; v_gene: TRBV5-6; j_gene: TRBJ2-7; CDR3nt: TGTGCCAGCAGCTTGGGGGCGGGGTCTACCTACGAGCAGTACTTC; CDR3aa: CASSLGAGSTYEQYF
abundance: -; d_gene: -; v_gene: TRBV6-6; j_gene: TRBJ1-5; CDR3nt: TGTGCCAGCAGTAATTCTGGGTCCAAAGTAGGTCAGCCCCAGCATTTT; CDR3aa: CASSNSGSKVGQPQHF
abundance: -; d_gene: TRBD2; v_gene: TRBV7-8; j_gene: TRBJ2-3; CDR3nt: TGTGCCAGCAGTCGGCTCGGGGGGGCCGGGACAGATACGCAGTATTTT; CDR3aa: CASSRLGGAGTDTQYF
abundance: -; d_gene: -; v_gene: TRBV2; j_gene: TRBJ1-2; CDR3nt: TGTGCCAGCAGTAAAGAGGGGGATCCAAGTGGCTACACCTTC; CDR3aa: CASSKEGDPSGYTF
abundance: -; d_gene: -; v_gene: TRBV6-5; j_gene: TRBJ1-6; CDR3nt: TGTGCCAGCAGTTACTCGACAGAAACTTATAATTCACCCCTCCACTTT; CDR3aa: CASSYSTETYNSPLHF
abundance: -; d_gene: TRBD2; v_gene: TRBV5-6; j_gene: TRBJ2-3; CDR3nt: TGTGCCAGCAGCTTGGCCCTAGCGGGGTACGACACAGATACGCAGTATTTT; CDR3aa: CASSLALAGYDTDTQYF
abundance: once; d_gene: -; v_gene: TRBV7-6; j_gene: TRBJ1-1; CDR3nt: TGTGCCAGCAGCCCAGTGGAGAACACTGAAGCTTTCTTT; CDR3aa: CASSPVENTEAFF
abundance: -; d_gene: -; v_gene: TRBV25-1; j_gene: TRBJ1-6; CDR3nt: TGTGCCAGCAGTGGCGGCGGGGTCAGGAATAATTCACCCCTCCACTTT; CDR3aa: CASSGGGVRNNSPLHF
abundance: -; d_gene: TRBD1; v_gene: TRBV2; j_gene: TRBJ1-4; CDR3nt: TGTGCCAGCAGTGACTGGGACAGGGGATCTGAAAAACTGTTTTTT; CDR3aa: CASSDWDRGSEKLFF
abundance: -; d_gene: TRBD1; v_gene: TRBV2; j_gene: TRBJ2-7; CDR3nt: TGTGCCAGCAGTGTCTTACAGGGGGAGTACGAGCAGTACTTC; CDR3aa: CASSVLQGEYEQYF
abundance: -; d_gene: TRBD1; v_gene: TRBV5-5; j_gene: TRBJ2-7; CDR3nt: TGTGCCAGCAGCTTGGCCGGGACAGGGGTCTACGAGCAGTACTTC; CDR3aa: CASSLAGTGVYEQYF